This TCR beta chain is drawn from a study of blood T cell repertoires in COVID-19. Turning to the study itself: Sites across the United States, Italy and Spain contributed samples from acute and convalescent COVID-19. PBMCs, B-cell-depleted T cells, or T cells were the source of the cDNA or gDNA that made up the material.

In the source study's methods: Reference gene primers were amplified, and this amplification served to estimate nucleated cell counts. The method was immunoSEQ multiplex PCR; TCRdb's version includes in-frame clones alone and lacks a portion of them. V and J calls and clone size come straight from that table; D and trimming were deduced from the DNA. The sample has about 200,000 clones; around nine tenths are singletons. Trimming removed 4 bases from V and 8 bases from J, with 17 bases in between. The CDR3 is 15 amino acids. Germline CDR1 reads SGHAT; CDR2 reads FQDESV (reference sequence). Sequencing was done on a sample of peripheral blood. This clonotype was obtained from a man aged 60 to 69 who had recovered from COVID-19. The rearrangement links TRBV11-1 to TRBJ1-4; no firm D call. The CDR3 here is CASSSRQGRLEKLFF. CDR3 nucleotides: TGTGCCAGCAGCTCGAGACAAGGTCGGTTGGAAAAACTGTTTTTT.